This T cell receptor beta chain is from a study of CD8+CD57+ T cells in acquired aplastic anemia. Those patients picked for sequencing had displayed CD8+CD57+ cell expansion on flow cytometry. Among the patients, all had severe acquired aplastic anemia. No patient had been given any therapy when blood was sampled. Study-wide points: Patients and controls shared some 29 CD8+ CDR3 sequences, which appeared highly expressed in patients and within their immunodominant clones. In CD8+ cells, Simpson's diversity showed no significant difference between patients and controls.

The V gene's germline CDR1 is SEHNR and CDR2 FQNEAQ (reference sequence). With 3 bases removed from V and 6 bases from J, the gap between germline ends came to 11 bases. CDR3 length: 13 residues. As regards this clonotype: Its antigen is unknown.

TCR beta VDJ and CDR3 profiling used genomic DNA as template. MiXCR, run by TCRdb on the reads, gives a single entry per CDR3 protein. Among approximately 250,000 distinct CDR3 sequences listed, approximately 82% were seen once. The sample was sorted CD4+, CD8+, or CD8+CD57+ T cells (not recorded which) from PBMCs. The TCR sequence derives from a human donor with aplastic anemia. V and J are TRBV7-9 and TRBJ1-2, with TRBD1 as a possible D gene (5 bases). The CDR3 reads CASSLMGGDGYTF. CDR3 sequence (DNA): TGTGCCAGCAGCTTGATGGGGGGGGATGGCTACACCTTC.